Sequencing of this T cell receptor beta chain was carried out in a study of vaccination and CD4 T cells after COVID-19. The overall study: Six male and four female convalescents took part, two of them Hispanic. Every culture used as a control got a CEFX pool, an HIV-1 Nef pool, or no peptide.

Study-wide points: Of the reactive clones in convalescent patients, a median roughly 88% showed up only post-vaccination.

With respect to this clonotype: Antigen specificity is unknown.

The Oncomine TCR Beta short-read assay sequenced DNA from cultured CD4+ T cells. TCRdb redid the calling of the PCR reads with MiXCR, one entry per CDR3 protein. The profile shows 6,000 or so distinct CDR3 sequences, under 60% of them singletons. Germline CDR1 and CDR2: GTSNPN and SVGIG (reference sequence). Trimming shortened V by 0 bases and J by 6 bases, and 8 bases separated the two germline ends. This CDR3 contains 12 residues. Treatment: approximately 9-day PBMC culture with coronavirus spike peptide pools or control peptides (ViraFEST assay). CD4+ T cells that came from the unexposed donor were collected before the COVID-19 pandemic (2011-2018). ViraFEST used peptide pools to expand antigen-specific T cells and subsequently sequenced their TCRs.

The sequenced sample was CD4+ T cells from blood, cultured in vitro. This chain connects TRBV30 to TRBJ1-2; the D is unclear. The clonotype comes from a human donor in good health. The CDR3 sequence: CAWSVFANGYTF. Here the CDR3 DNA reads TGTGCCTGGAGTGTCTTTGCTAATGGCTACACCTTC.